The present TCR beta chain was sequenced within a study of T cells in Graves' hyperthyroidism and ophthalmopathy. Whole-study context: Sampling of peripheral blood happened at initial diagnosis, prior to any treatment.

These patients, aged 18 to 65, had recently diagnosed hyperthyroidism lasting under 2 months. PBMCs stemmed from 8.5 to 10 ml fresh peripheral blood. CDR3 length: 15 residues. Trimming left V 4 bases short and J 2 bases short, with 16 bases between. Per germline, CDR1 SGHRS and CDR2 YFSETQ. This clonotype has at least ten counts. RNA transcripts were the template for amplifying TCR beta CDR3 regions. RT-PCR in the first round (using the HTBI primer set) targeted the TCR CDR3. Via MiXCR, TCRdb re-called the multiplex PCR reads, giving one row per CDR3 protein. The repertoire holds around 520,000 distinct CDR3 sequences, about 15% seen once, with around 17% in the top ten.

The chain carries TRBV5-1 and TRBJ2-7; TRBD1 or TRBD2 may be the D gene (5 bases each). The sequencing sample was made of blood. The source of this sequence is a woman between 18 and 29 years old with Graves' hyperthyroidism. In DNA form, the CDR3 reads TGCGCCAGCAGCCCCGGTGGGGTGGGGGCCTACGAGCAGTACGTC. This codes for CASSPGGVGAYEQYV.